Shown below are 13 T cell receptor beta chains from a single sample sequenced in a study of blood T cell dynamics during melanoma immunotherapy. The time point here: week 3, after first cycle of checkpoint inhibitor. Assay: immunoSEQ multiplex PCR; the TCRdb copy retains only in-frame clones and omits some. This table has about 19,000 clones, 70% to 90% appearing once. This material consisted of blood, taken from a patient treated with checkpoint blockade. The origin of the receptors is a human donor with melanoma.

The sample holds a few counts of this clone. The chain joins TRBV27 to TRBJ1-2; no reliable D call. Germline-derived CDR1 and CDR2 are MNHEY and SMNVEV (reference sequence). The CDR3 covers 12 residues. V was pared by 5 bases and J by 6 bases, with 10 bases between. The CDR3 bases are TGTGCCAGCAGTCCCCTCGGGGATGGCTACACCTTC. Amino acids: CASSPLGDGYTF.

The rearrangement joins TRBV27 to TRBJ2-1; no definite D call. With 2 bases removed from V and 4 bases from J, the gap between germline ends came to 15 bases. The CDR3 has 16 residues. Germline V lookup: CDR1 MNHEY, CDR2 SMNVEV (reference sequence). This chain's CDR3 is CASSLGVLERYNEQFF. In DNA, the CDR3 is TGTGCCAGCAGTTTAGGAGTCCTAGAACGGTACAATGAGCAGTTCTTC.

V and J are TRBV6-4 and TRBJ2-7, with TRBD1 matching over 8 bases. The germline V gene has CDR1 MRHNA and CDR2 SNTAGT. This CDR3 region has 13 residues. V dropped 6 bases and J dropped 3; count of bases not matched to a gene: 4. CDR3 nucleotide sequence: TGTGCCAGCAGCGGGGACAGGCACTACGAGCAGTACTTC. It translates to CASSGDRHYEQYF.

The chain combines TRBV7-6 with TRBJ2-3; D is tentatively TRBD1 or TRBD2 (7 bases each). Germline V CDR1 and CDR2: SGHVS, FNYEAQ. V dropped 5 bases and J dropped 0 bases, with 15 bases sitting between them. The CDR3 is 16 amino acids. The CDR3 bases are TGTGCCAGCAGCCAAGGGGGGGGACAGAGCACAGATACGCAGTATTTT. Protein: CASSQGGGQSTDTQYF.

The chain employs TRBV4-3 and TRBJ2-3; possibly TRBD2 for D (7 bases). CDR1 and CDR2 (germline): LGHNA, YSLEER. The CDR3 is 18 amino acids. Trimming left V 4 bases short and J 1 base short, with 21 bases between. The CDR3 nucleotides read TGCGCCAGCAGCCCGCTAGAGGGGGGAGGGGGAGGCACAGATACGCAGTATTTT. Protein sequence: CASSPLEGGGGGTDTQYF.

This rearrangement joins TRBV6-5 to TRBJ1-5; D unclear. Trimming shortened V by 6 bases and J by 4 bases, and 13 bases separated the two germline ends. Germline values: CDR1 MNHEY, CDR2 SVGAGI. The CDR3 contains 14 residues. CDR3 loop: CASSPTSTNQPQHF. As DNA, the CDR3 is TGTGCCAGCAGCCCCACCAGCACAAATCAGCCCCAGCATTTT.

The V gene is TRBV27, the J gene TRBJ2-7, with TRBD2 identical over 12 bases. Germline-derived CDR1 and CDR2 are MNHEY and SMNVEV (reference sequence). After removal of 4 bases from V and 2 bases from J, the junction contained 6 bases not matched to a gene. CDR3 size: 16 residues. This CDR3 reads CASSSWTSGMTYEQYF. CDR3 DNA: TGTGCCAGCAGTTCCTGGACTAGCGGGATGACCTACGAGCAGTACTTC.

This chain joins TRBV29-1 and TRBJ1-1; D unclear. V shed 6 bases and J shed 0 bases, with 5 bases lying between them. The CDR3 covers 11 residues. Germline loops: CDR1 SQVTM, CDR2 ANQGSEA. CDR3 in amino acids: CSVPLNTEAFF. CDR3 in DNA: TGCAGCGTCCCATTGAACACTGAAGCTTTCTTT.

The chain employs TRBV28 and TRBJ1-4; D not certain. Trimming stripped 9 bases from V and 0 bases from J, with 14 bases between. Germline assignment: CDR1 MDHEN and CDR2 SYDVKM. The CDR3 length is 15 residues. CDR3 nucleotides: TGTGCCAGTCAAATCCTGGGGTCAACTAATGAAAAACTGTTTTTT. This codes for CASQILGSTNEKLFF. Drawing the rest from reference TRBV28 and TRBJ1-4, the complete variable domain is DVKVTQSSRYLVKRTGEKVFLECVQDMDHENMFWYRQDPGLGLRLIYFSYDVKMKEKGDIPEGYSVSREKKERFSLILESASTNQTSMYLCASQILGSTNEKLFFGSGTQLSVL.

The gene calls are TRBV9 and TRBJ1-1; D uncertain. This CDR3 has 14 amino acids. Germline V gene lookup returns CDR1 SGDLS and CDR2 YYNGEE. V was trimmed by 4 bases and J by 0 bases, leaving 10 bases between them. CDR3 nucleotide sequence: TGTGCCAGCAGCCCGATCGGGATGAACACTGAAGCTTTCTTT. Protein sequence: CASSPIGMNTEAFF.

The rearrangement links TRBV2 to TRBJ1-1, with a tentative D call TRBD1 (6 bases). The CDR3 is 16 residues long. Germline V gene data show CDR1 as SNHLY and CDR2 as FYNNEI. Deletions cut 0 bases from V and 2 bases from J, with 13 bases between. CDR3 coding DNA: TGTGCCAGCAGTGAAGCGCTGGGCAGGGGAAACACTGAAGCTTTCTTT. As protein: CASSEALGRGNTEAFF.

This clone was seen only a few times. The chain links TRBV10-3 to TRBJ2-2; TRBD2 is a possible D gene (6 bases). CDR3 length: 15 amino acids. Germline V gene sequence: CDR1 ENHRY, CDR2 SYGVKD. Trimming stripped 3 bases from V and 5 bases from J, with 13 bases between. In DNA form, the CDR3 reads TGTGCCATCAGTGAAGGGCGGGACGGGACCGGGGAGCTGTTTTTT. Protein product: CAISEGRDGTGELFF.

The chain combines TRBV4-2 with TRBJ2-7, with D possibly TRBD2 on 5 matching bases. The germline gives CDR1 LGHNA, CDR2 YNFKEQ. The CDR3 consists of 13 residues. The V and J ends lost 1 base and 7 bases respectively, with 11 bases between them. The CDR3 region is CASSQAISGEQYF. The CDR3 DNA sequence: TGTGCCAGCAGCCAAGCAATATCGGGAGAGCAGTACTTC.